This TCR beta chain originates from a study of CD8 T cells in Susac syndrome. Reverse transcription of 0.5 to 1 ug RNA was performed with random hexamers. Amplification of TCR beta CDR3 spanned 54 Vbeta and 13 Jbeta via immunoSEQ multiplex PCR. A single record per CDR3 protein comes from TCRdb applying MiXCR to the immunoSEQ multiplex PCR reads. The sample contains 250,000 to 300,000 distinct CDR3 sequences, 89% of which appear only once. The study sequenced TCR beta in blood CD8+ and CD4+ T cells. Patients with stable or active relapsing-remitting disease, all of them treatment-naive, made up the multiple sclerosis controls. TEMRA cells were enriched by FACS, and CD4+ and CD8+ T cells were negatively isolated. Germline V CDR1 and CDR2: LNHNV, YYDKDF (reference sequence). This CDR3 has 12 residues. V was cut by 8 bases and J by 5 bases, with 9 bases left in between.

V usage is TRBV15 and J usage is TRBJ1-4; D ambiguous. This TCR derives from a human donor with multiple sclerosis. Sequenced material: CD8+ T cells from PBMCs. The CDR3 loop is CATAAGNEKLFF. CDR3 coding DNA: TGTGCCACCGCCGCCGGGAATGAAAAACTGTTTTTT.